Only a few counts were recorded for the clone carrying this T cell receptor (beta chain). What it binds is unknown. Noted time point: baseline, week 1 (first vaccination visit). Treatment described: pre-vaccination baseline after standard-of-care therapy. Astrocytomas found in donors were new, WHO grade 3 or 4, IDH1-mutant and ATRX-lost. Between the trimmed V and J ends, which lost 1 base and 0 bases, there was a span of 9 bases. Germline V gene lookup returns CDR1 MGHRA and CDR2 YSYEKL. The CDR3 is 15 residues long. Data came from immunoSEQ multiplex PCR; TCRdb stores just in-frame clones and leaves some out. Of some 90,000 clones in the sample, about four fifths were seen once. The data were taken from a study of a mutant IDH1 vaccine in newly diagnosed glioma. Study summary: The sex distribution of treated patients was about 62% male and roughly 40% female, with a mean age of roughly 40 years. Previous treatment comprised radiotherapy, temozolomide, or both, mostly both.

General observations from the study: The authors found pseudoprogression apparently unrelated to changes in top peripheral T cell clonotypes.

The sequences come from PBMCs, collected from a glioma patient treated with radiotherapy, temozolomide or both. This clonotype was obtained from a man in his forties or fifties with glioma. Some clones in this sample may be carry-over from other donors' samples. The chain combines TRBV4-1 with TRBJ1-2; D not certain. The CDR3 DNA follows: TGCGCCAGCAGCCAAGGTACATCCCCTAACTATGGCTACACCTTC. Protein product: CASSQGTSPNYGYTF.